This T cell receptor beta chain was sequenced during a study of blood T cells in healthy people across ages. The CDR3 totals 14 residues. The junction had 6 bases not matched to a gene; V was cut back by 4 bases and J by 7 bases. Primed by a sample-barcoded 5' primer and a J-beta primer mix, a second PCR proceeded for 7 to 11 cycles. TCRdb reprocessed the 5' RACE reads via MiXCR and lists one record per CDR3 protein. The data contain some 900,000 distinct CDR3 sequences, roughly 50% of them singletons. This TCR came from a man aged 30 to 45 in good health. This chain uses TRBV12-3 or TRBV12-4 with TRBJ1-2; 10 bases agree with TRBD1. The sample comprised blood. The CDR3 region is CASSWTGGRVGYTF. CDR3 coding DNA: TGTGCCAGCAGTTGGACAGGGGGTCGCGTTGGCTACACCTTC.